This T cell receptor beta chain was documented in a study of CXCR3 chemokines and chemotherapy response in bladder cancer. The CDR3 spans 12 residues. Trimming removed 8 bases at V and 4 bases at J, with 8 bases between. MiXCR, applied by TCRdb to the PCR reads, yields one record per CDR3 protein. The repertoire holds 7,000 to 10,000 distinct CDR3 sequences, with roughly 23% as singletons. The chain couples TRBV12-3 or TRBV12-4 to TRBJ2-2, with a weak D call TRBD1 (6 bases). The receptor was derived from a human donor with bladder cancer that did not respond to neoadjuvant chemotherapy. The material was obtained from a patient whose treatment included neoadjuvant chemotherapy. CDR3 bases: TGTGCCAGCGGGGGCGGCACCGGGGAGCTGTTTTTT. It yields the protein CASGGGTGELFF.